A selection of T cell receptor beta chains follows, all from one sample in a study of CD8 T cells in ankylosing spondylitis. TCRdb analysed the 5' RACE reads with MiXCR anew, one entry per CDR3 protein. The sample has about 700,000 distinct CDR3 sequences; under 20% are singletons. Sequencing used blood, either unsorted or a sorted T cell fraction (not recorded which). The receptors stem from a male donor with ankylosing spondylitis. CDR3s include the opening cysteine and the closing phenylalanine or tryptophan. D genes are given only for firm matches. Rows give clone size only sometimes, using once, few, many, or a class for an expanded clone.

CDR3: CASRTLAGTEETQYF
DNA: TGCGCCAGCCGTACTTTAGCGGGAACGGAAGAGACCCAGTACTTC
J: TRBJ2-5
D: TRBD2
size: -
V: TRBV5-1

CDR3: CASRGGGGAGTGELFF
DNA: TGTGCCAGCAGAGGCGGCGGGGGGGCAGGCACCGGGGAGCTGTTTTTT
J: TRBJ2-2
D: TRBD2
size: few
V: TRBV12-3/TRBV12-4

CDR3: CASSMSGRARQETQYF
DNA: TGTGCCAGCAGTATGAGCGGGAGGGCTCGCCAAGAGACCCAGTACTTC
J: TRBJ2-5
D: TRBD2
size: few
V: TRBV27

CDR3: CASQESSYEQYF
DNA: TGTGCCAGCCAAGAAAGCTCCTACGAGCAGTACTTC
J: TRBJ2-7
D: -
size: many
V: TRBV12-3/TRBV12-4

CDR3: CSVGAHGTVNTEAFF
DNA: TGCAGCGTGGGGGCCCACGGGACAGTGAACACTGAAGCTTTCTTT
J: TRBJ1-1
D: TRBD1
size: -
V: TRBV29-1

CDR3: CASSQGQNGDYGYTF
DNA: TGTGCCAGCAGTCAAGGACAGAACGGGGACTATGGCTACACCTTC
J: TRBJ1-2
D: -
size: -
V: TRBV6-1

CDR3: CSAREDRGGPLHF
DNA: TGCAGTGCTAGGGAGGACCGCGGTGGGCCCCTCCACTTT
J: TRBJ1-6
D: -
size: -
V: TRBV20-1

CDR3: CASSSLAGGVGEQFF
DNA: TGTGCCAGCAGTTCCCTAGCGGGAGGGGTCGGTGAGCAGTTCTTC
J: TRBJ2-1
D: TRBD2
size: few
V: TRBV6-4

CDR3: CASSLGTYPGYEQYF
DNA: TGCGCCAGCAGCCTAGGGACCTACCCCGGCTACGAGCAGTACTTC
J: TRBJ2-7
D: -
size: -
V: TRBV5-1

CDR3: CASSLVSADTQYF
DNA: TGTGCCAGCAGCTTAGTGTCTGCAGATACGCAGTATTTT
J: TRBJ2-3
D: -
size: few
V: TRBV7-2

CDR3: CSARDFQQGFGYEQYF
DNA: TGCAGTGCTAGAGATTTCCAACAGGGATTTGGCTACGAGCAGTACTTC
J: TRBJ2-7
D: -
size: -
V: TRBV20-1